This T cell receptor (beta chain) was sequenced in a study of OX40 agonist ivuxolimab in advanced cancers. About the research overall: Ivuxolimab, which patients received intravenously every 2 weeks, was dosed at 0.01 to 10 mg/kg. Patients were around 83% male with ages roughly 20 to 85, mean 60. There were three patients with partial responses, one having hepatocellular carcinoma and two cutaneous melanoma.

This table comes from immunoSEQ multiplex PCR, and its TCRdb copy is limited to in-frame clones, with some not included. This table has about 5,700 clones, around 90% appearing once. Patients were ruled out by autoimmune disease history or systemic immunosuppression. Germline values: CDR1 SGHDT, CDR2 YYEEEE. Germline trimming cut 1 base from V and 3 bases from J; bases unmatched to any gene: 3. This CDR3 is 15 amino acids long. The sample in question was CD4+ or CD8+ T cells sorted from blood, obtained in a trial of the OX40 agonist ivuxolimab. The receptor comes from an adult with an advanced solid tumor such as melanoma, head and neck, liver or kidney cancer. The chain is built from TRBV5-6 and TRBJ2-2; 7 bases are a match to TRBD1. This CDR3 is CASSLTTGDTGELFF. CDR3 DNA: TGTGCCAGCAGCTTGACAACAGGGGACACCGGGGAGCTGTTTTTT. Full variable domain (missing parts from reference TRBV5-6 and TRBJ2-2): DAGVTQSPTHLIKTRGQQVTLRCSPKSGHDTVSWYQQALGQGPQFIFQYYEEEERQRGNFPDRFSGHQFPNYSSELNVNALLLGDSALYLCASSLTTGDTGELFFGEGSRLTVL.